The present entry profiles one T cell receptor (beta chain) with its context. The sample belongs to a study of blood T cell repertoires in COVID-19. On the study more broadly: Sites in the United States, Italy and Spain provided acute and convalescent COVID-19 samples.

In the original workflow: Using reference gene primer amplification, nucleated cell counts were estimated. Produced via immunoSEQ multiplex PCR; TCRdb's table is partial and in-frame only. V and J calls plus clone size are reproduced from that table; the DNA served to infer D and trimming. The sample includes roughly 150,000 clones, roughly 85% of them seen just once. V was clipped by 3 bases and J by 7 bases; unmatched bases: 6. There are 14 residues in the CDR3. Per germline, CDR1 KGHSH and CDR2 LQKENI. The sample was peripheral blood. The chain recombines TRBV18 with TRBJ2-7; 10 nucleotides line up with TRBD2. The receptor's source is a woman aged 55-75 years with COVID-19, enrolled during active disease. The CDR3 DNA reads TGTGCCAGCTCACCCAGCGGGAGGGCCCGAGAGCAGTACTTC. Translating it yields CASSPSGRAREQYF. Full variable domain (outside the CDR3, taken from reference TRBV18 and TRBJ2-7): NAGVMQNPRHLVRRRGQEARLRCSPMKGHSHVYWYRQLPEEGLKFMVYLQKENIIDESGMPKERFSAEFPKEGPSILRIQQVVRGDSAAYFCASSPSGRAREQYFGPGTRLTVT.